This T cell receptor beta chain is drawn from a study of response to subunit inactivated influenza vaccine. Findings and limits, study-wide: Each seasonal flu vaccination may recruit only limited new T cells, authors suggested.

This CDR3 has 17 amino acids. V was pared by 1 base and J by 1 base, with 5 bases of the junction left unmatched. The V gene's germline CDR1 is SGHTA and CDR2 FQGNSA. On this clonotype itself: What it binds is not known.

TCRdb re-called the RT-PCR reads with MiXCR, one entry per CDR3 protein. The sample holds 600,000 to 850,000 distinct CDR3 sequences; around 15% are singletons and the top ten take 7.6%. The rearrangement links TRBV7-2 to TRBJ2-7; 12 nucleotides align to TRBD2. The receptor was isolated from a man aged 50 to 60 who received an inactivated influenza vaccine. The starting material was PBMCs from blood, obtained 14 days before vaccination. This CDR3 reads CASSLVGGLAGSYEQYF. As DNA, the CDR3 is TGTGCCAGCAGCTTAGTAGGAGGACTAGCGGGATCCTACGAGCAGTACTTC.